This is a list of T cell receptor beta chains from one sample in a study of Tregs in tolerant kidney transplant recipients. Their antigens are not known. Sequenced by immunoSEQ multiplex PCR; TCRdb stores in-frame clones only, minus some. Of fewer than 45,000 clones in the sample, nearly 97% were seen once. Input material: Tregs from blood cultured with allogeneic cells. These TCRs come from a human donor in good health. Both conserved end residues are part of each CDR3. Fields, in order: CDR3 length, J gene, V gene, CDR3 protein.

>13|TRBJ1-5|TRBV6-1
CASSAGTLGAQHF
>16|TRBJ2-7|TRBV11-2
CASSLGRTGVIYEQYF
>13|TRBJ2-2|TRBV6-5
CASSYGMTGELFF
>13|TRBJ1-2|TRBV7-9
CASSLRDKYGYTF
>13|TRBJ2-5|TRBV2
CASSVLEGETQYF
>16|TRBJ1-4|TRBV11-2
CASSLDWAGGYEKLFF
>15|TRBJ2-5|TRBV7-3
CASSLRGGETETQYF
>15|TRBJ2-2|TRBV6-5
CASSYSGGGRGELFF
>14|TRBJ2-5|TRBV7-3
CASSLWGVGETQYF
>16|TRBJ2-7|TRBV5-1
CASSVLLAGFSYEQYF
>15|TRBJ1-1|TRBV6-5
CASSYGAAVNTEAFF
>13|TRBJ1-1|TRBV7-9
CASSYVENTEAFF
>15|TRBJ2-1|TRBV19
CASSIGISGYNEQFF
>14|TRBJ1-1|TRBV11-3
CASSLGRMNTEAFF
>13|TRBJ1-2|TRBV5-1
CASRPGVDYGYTF
>18|TRBJ1-4|TRBV9
CASSEGAAIPATNEKLFF
>11|TRBJ1-2|TRBV4-2
CASSQDSGYTF
>13|TRBJ1-1|TRBV6-4
CASRPHGGTEAFF
>15|TRBJ1-2|TRBV6-5
CASSYSSAGTYGYTF
>16|TRBJ1-5|TRBV10-3
CAISDSDRGNNQPQHF
>18|TRBJ2-4|TRBV5-6
CASSPIPGRLMAKNIQYF
>14|TRBJ1-2|TRBV11-2
CASSLGRAGNGYTF
>15|TRBJ2-5|TRBV7-2
CASSLRLAGTETQYF
>15|TRBJ1-4|TRBV5-5
CASSEKGQSHEKLFF
>13|TRBJ2-7|TRBV27
CASSLSKLYEQYF
>15|TRBJ1-1|TRBV9
CASSPMAPQNTEAFF
>15|TRBJ1-6|TRBV5-6
CASSLGTGSVSPLHF
>14|TRBJ1-1|TRBV6-6
CASTSVRATKEAFF
>13|TRBJ1-2|TRBV6-1
CASSERDSYGYTF
>14|TRBJ2-1|TRBV6-5
CASGPRGTNNEQFF
>13|TRBJ2-3|TRBV7-3
CASSLGSTDTQYF
>14|TRBJ1-1|TRBV6-5
CASSTQGVNTEAFF
>15|TRBJ2-1|TRBV5-1
CASRGGTGTYNEQFF
>15|TRBJ2-1|TRBV7-2
CASSLAWNRYNEQFF
>16|TRBJ2-3|TRBV14
CASSQPYTTSTDTQYF